A selection of T cell receptor beta chains follows, all from one sample in a study of control samples from healthy donors and cancer patients. The data were produced by immunoSEQ multiplex PCR, yet TCRdb's version contains in-frame clones alone and is incomplete. The data hold around 83,000 clones, with over 85% observed a single time. Sequences were obtained from PBMCs. Receptors were obtained from a woman aged 40-49 years with lung cancer. Each CDR3 is given with its conserved first and last residue. Fields, in order: J gene, V gene, D gene, clone size, CDR3 protein, CDR3 DNA. A D gene is named only where the DNA matches it firmly. Clone size, where shown, is once, few, many, or a class for clones that have expanded.

j_gene: TRBJ2-2
v_gene: TRBV5-1
d_gene: TRBD2
abundance: once
CDR3aa: CASSLASSSGGYTGELFF
CDR3nt: TGCGCCAGCAGCTTGGCCTCATCTAGCGGGGGGTACACCGGGGAGCTGTTTTTT

j_gene: TRBJ1-4
v_gene: TRBV4-1
d_gene: -
abundance: -
CDR3aa: CASSQVLSGGGEKLFF
CDR3nt: TGCGCCAGCAGCCAAGTTCTGAGTGGGGGTGGCGAAAAACTGTTTTTT

j_gene: TRBJ2-1
v_gene: TRBV11-3
d_gene: -
abundance: -
CDR3aa: CASSLGFVGSPSNEQFF
CDR3nt: TGTGCCAGCAGCTTAGGATTCGTGGGGAGCCCCTCCAATGAGCAGTTCTTC

j_gene: TRBJ1-4
v_gene: TRBV19
d_gene: -
abundance: -
CDR3aa: CASSIGLVNEKLFF
CDR3nt: TGTGCCAGTAGTATCGGATTGGTTAATGAAAAACTGTTTTTT

j_gene: TRBJ2-7
v_gene: TRBV19
d_gene: TRBD1
abundance: -
CDR3aa: CASSTPGFRGTGSPYEQYF
CDR3nt: TGTGCCAGTAGTACCCCAGGATTCCGAGGGACAGGGAGTCCCTACGAGCAGTACTTC

j_gene: TRBJ1-1
v_gene: TRBV27
d_gene: TRBD1
abundance: -
CDR3aa: CASSSTGGYTEAFF
CDR3nt: TGTGCCAGCAGTTCGACAGGGGGATACACTGAAGCTTTCTTT

j_gene: TRBJ2-1
v_gene: TRBV7-9
d_gene: -
abundance: -
CDR3aa: CASIPGRISYNEQFF
CDR3nt: TGTGCCAGCATCCCCGGACGGATCTCCTACAATGAGCAGTTCTTC

j_gene: TRBJ2-7
v_gene: TRBV21-1
d_gene: -
abundance: -
CDR3aa: CASSKRAQGGLEVYEQYF
CDR3nt: TGTGCCAGCAGCAAAAGGGCTCAGGGGGGACTAGAAGTCTACGAGCAGTACTTC

j_gene: TRBJ2-3
v_gene: TRBV15
d_gene: TRBD1
abundance: -
CDR3aa: CATSRWTGGADTQYF
CDR3nt: TGTGCCACCAGCCGATGGACAGGGGGAGCAGATACGCAGTATTTT

j_gene: TRBJ1-5
v_gene: TRBV25-1
d_gene: TRBD1
abundance: -
CDR3aa: CASSPGQGTYSNQPQHF
CDR3nt: TGTGCCAGCAGCCCGGGACAGGGGACTTATAGCAATCAGCCCCAGCATTTT

j_gene: TRBJ2-2
v_gene: TRBV2
d_gene: TRBD2
abundance: -
CDR3aa: CASGRTSVGTGELFF
CDR3nt: TGTGCCAGCGGCCGGACTAGCGTAGGGACCGGGGAGCTGTTTTTT

j_gene: TRBJ2-7
v_gene: TRBV5-5
d_gene: -
abundance: -
CDR3aa: CASSSDSSYEQYF
CDR3nt: TGTGCCAGCAGCTCGGACAGCTCCTACGAGCAGTACTTC

j_gene: TRBJ1-2
v_gene: TRBV12-3/TRBV12-4
d_gene: -
abundance: -
CDR3aa: CAVRTGDYGYTF
CDR3nt: TGTGCCGTGAGAACCGGGGACTATGGCTACACCTTC

j_gene: TRBJ2-1
v_gene: TRBV13
d_gene: TRBD1
abundance: -
CDR3aa: CASSRDSYNEQFF
CDR3nt: TGTGCCAGCAGCCGGGACAGCTACAATGAGCAGTTCTTC

j_gene: TRBJ2-7
v_gene: TRBV5-1
d_gene: -
abundance: -
CDR3aa: CASSDTHKQYF
CDR3nt: TGCGCCAGCAGCGATACCCATAAGCAGTACTTC

j_gene: TRBJ1-5
v_gene: TRBV5-6
d_gene: TRBD1
abundance: -
CDR3aa: CASSFKGQGWNQPQHF
CDR3nt: TGTGCCAGCAGCTTTAAGGGACAGGGATGGAATCAGCCCCAGCATTTT

j_gene: TRBJ1-6
v_gene: TRBV5-6
d_gene: -
abundance: -
CDR3aa: CASSLITKGSPLHF
CDR3nt: TGTGCCAGCAGCTTAATCACGAAGGGTTCACCCCTCCACTTT

j_gene: TRBJ2-3
v_gene: TRBV5-1
d_gene: TRBD1
abundance: -
CDR3aa: CASSLGGQGYTDTQYF
CDR3nt: TGCGCCAGCAGCTTGGGCGGACAGGGTTACACAGATACGCAGTATTTT

j_gene: TRBJ1-3
v_gene: TRBV15
d_gene: TRBD1
abundance: -
CDR3aa: CATSRDLGQAMGNTIYF
CDR3nt: TGTGCCACCAGCAGAGACTTGGGACAGGCCATGGGAAACACCATATATTTT

j_gene: TRBJ1-1
v_gene: TRBV7-9
d_gene: TRBD1
abundance: -
CDR3aa: CASSLLTGGAHTEAFF
CDR3nt: TGTGCCAGCAGCTTGTTGACAGGGGGCGCTCATACTGAAGCTTTCTTT

j_gene: TRBJ1-1
v_gene: TRBV19
d_gene: -
abundance: few
CDR3aa: CASSLTRVEAFF
CDR3nt: TGTGCCAGTAGTCTCACCAGGGTAGAAGCTTTCTTT

j_gene: TRBJ2-7
v_gene: TRBV7-6
d_gene: TRBD1
abundance: -
CDR3aa: CASTNGQGASYEQYF
CDR3nt: TGTGCCAGCACCAACGGGCAGGGGGCCTCCTACGAGCAGTACTTC

j_gene: TRBJ1-1
v_gene: TRBV4-1
d_gene: -
abundance: -
CDR3aa: CASSQVPEGFGTEAFF
CDR3nt: TGCGCCAGCAGCCAAGTTCCCGAGGGGTTTGGCACTGAAGCTTTCTTT

j_gene: TRBJ2-1
v_gene: TRBV2
d_gene: TRBD2
abundance: -
CDR3aa: CASSVETSGDIYNEQFF
CDR3nt: TGTGCCAGCAGTGTAGAGACTAGCGGTGATATTTACAATGAGCAGTTCTTC

j_gene: TRBJ2-3
v_gene: TRBV7-9
d_gene: -
abundance: -
CDR3aa: CASSLAASDTQYF
CDR3nt: TGTGCCAGCAGCTTAGCTGCGTCAGATACGCAGTATTTT

j_gene: TRBJ2-7
v_gene: TRBV5-4
d_gene: -
abundance: -
CDR3aa: CASSLGGASSYEQYF
CDR3nt: TGTGCCAGCAGCTTGGGGGGGGCTAGCTCCTACGAGCAGTACTTC

j_gene: TRBJ1-1
v_gene: TRBV30
d_gene: -
abundance: -
CDR3aa: CAWSGGRGAFF
CDR3nt: TGTGCCTGGAGTGGGGGGAGAGGGGCTTTCTTT

j_gene: TRBJ2-2
v_gene: TRBV12-3/TRBV12-4
d_gene: -
abundance: -
CDR3aa: CASIATGELFF
CDR3nt: TGTGCCAGCATAGCTACCGGGGAGCTGTTTTTT

j_gene: TRBJ2-3
v_gene: TRBV5-4
d_gene: TRBD2
abundance: -
CDR3aa: CASSLEPGLAGSSTDTQYF
CDR3nt: TGTGCCAGCAGCTTGGAACCGGGACTAGCGGGGTCGAGCACAGATACGCAGTATTTT

j_gene: TRBJ1-1
v_gene: TRBV19
d_gene: TRBD1
abundance: -
CDR3aa: CASSIPPGQGRTEAFF
CDR3nt: TGTGCCAGTAGTATACCCCCGGGACAGGGACGGACTGAAGCTTTCTTT

j_gene: TRBJ2-5
v_gene: TRBV7-2
d_gene: -
abundance: once
CDR3aa: CASSLRGLQETQYF
CDR3nt: TGTGCCAGCAGCTTAAGGGGGTTACAGGAGACCCAGTACTTC

j_gene: TRBJ1-2
v_gene: TRBV7-8
d_gene: -
abundance: -
CDR3aa: CAAGGIYGYTF
CDR3nt: TGTGCCGCCGGGGGGATTTATGGCTACACCTTC

j_gene: TRBJ2-7
v_gene: TRBV5-6
d_gene: TRBD1
abundance: -
CDR3aa: CASSLGQGAFGDEQYF
CDR3nt: TGTGCCAGCAGCCTAGGACAGGGGGCGTTTGGCGACGAGCAGTACTTC

j_gene: TRBJ2-2
v_gene: TRBV7-2
d_gene: -
abundance: -
CDR3aa: CASSFFRGAGELFF
CDR3nt: TGTGCCAGCAGCTTTTTCAGGGGGGCCGGGGAGCTGTTTTTT

j_gene: TRBJ1-1
v_gene: TRBV2
d_gene: -
abundance: -
CDR3aa: CASSPTGNTEAFF
CDR3nt: TGTGCCAGCAGCCCGACAGGCAACACTGAAGCTTTCTTT

j_gene: TRBJ2-1
v_gene: TRBV24-1
d_gene: -
abundance: -
CDR3aa: CATSDRGTANNEQFF
CDR3nt: TGTGCCACCAGTGATCGTGGTACGGCCAACAATGAGCAGTTCTTC

j_gene: TRBJ1-4
v_gene: TRBV4-1
d_gene: -
abundance: -
CDR3aa: CASSLGVSGATNEKLFF
CDR3nt: TGCGCCAGCAGCCTAGGAGTCTCGGGAGCAACTAATGAAAAACTGTTTTTT

j_gene: TRBJ2-2
v_gene: TRBV18
d_gene: -
abundance: -
CDR3aa: CASSPGQQTGELFF
CDR3nt: TGTGCCAGCTCACCAGGCCAGCAGACCGGGGAGCTGTTTTTT

j_gene: TRBJ1-1
v_gene: TRBV19
d_gene: TRBD1
abundance: -
CDR3aa: CASSKGQGMNTEAFF
CDR3nt: TGTGCCAGTAGTAAAGGACAGGGAATGAACACTGAAGCTTTCTTT

j_gene: TRBJ2-1
v_gene: TRBV6-8
d_gene: TRBD2
abundance: -
CDR3aa: CASSSTSGPNEQFF
CDR3nt: TGTGCCAGCAGTTCTACTAGCGGCCCCAATGAGCAGTTCTTC

j_gene: TRBJ2-2
v_gene: TRBV11-3
d_gene: -
abundance: -
CDR3aa: CASSLVWQATGELFF
CDR3nt: TGTGCCAGCAGCTTAGTTTGGCAGGCCACCGGGGAGCTGTTTTTT

j_gene: TRBJ1-3
v_gene: TRBV6-5
d_gene: TRBD1
abundance: -
CDR3aa: CATGQGGTGNTIYF
CDR3nt: TGTGCCACGGGACAGGGGGGGACTGGAAACACCATATATTTT

j_gene: TRBJ2-3
v_gene: TRBV2
d_gene: -
abundance: -
CDR3aa: CASSPQAGSLTDTQYF
CDR3nt: TGTGCCAGCAGTCCCCAGGCGGGGAGCCTCACGGATACGCAGTATTTT

j_gene: TRBJ2-1
v_gene: TRBV27
d_gene: TRBD2
abundance: -
CDR3aa: CASSPPGLAGEQFF
CDR3nt: TGTGCCAGCAGTCCACCGGGACTAGCGGGTGAGCAGTTCTTC